This TCR beta chain is drawn from a study of T-cell memory formation after mild COVID-19. V gave up 3 bases and J gave up 0 bases; unmatched junction bases: 6. The germline CDR1 and CDR2 sequences are SEHNR and FQNEAQ (reference sequence). The CDR3 contains 18 residues. TCRdb processed the 5' RACE reads anew with MiXCR; each CDR3 protein has one entry. The sample yields 55,000 to 80,000 distinct CDR3 sequences, 9% to 9.5% seen once. The source material was PBMCs or a T cell subset sorted from them (not recorded which). This TCR came from a man aged 18 to 30 who had mild COVID-19 (a few samples of this study predate the infection). Cell type and time point are not known. V gene TRBV7-9 combines with J gene TRBJ2-7; TRBD2 matches at 15 bases. The CDR3 DNA reads as TGTGCCAGCAGCTTGGGACTAGCGGGGGGCTCTAGCTCCTACGAGCAGTACTTC. Protein sequence: CASSLGLAGGSSSYEQYF.